The entry below gives a single T cell receptor beta chain sequence along with its context. This clone appeared a few times. The antigen this receptor binds is unknown. Base-call qualities are not available, and no considerably larger clone is one nucleotide away. The entire isolated RNA was reverse transcribed using the High Capacity cDNA Reverse Transcription Kit, and thus expressed TCRB transcripts were sequenced. Deep immunoSEQ sequencing was applied to naive, central memory and regulatory T cell samples, giving an average of about 3.7 million total reads per sample. Sorted cells were lysed in RLT buffer and RNA was extracted with DNase-treated RNeasy Micro or Mini kits, depending on cell number. Each cell subset was processed on its own to prevent cross-contamination, while patient and healthy donor samples were processed together. TCRB sequences were amplified from cDNA with the immunoSEQ multiplex PCR, producing 87-bp fragments spanning the CDR3 region. Sequencing of the amplicons was done on the Illumina HiSeq platform. Concerning the study's data processing: PCR bias was computationally corrected using synthetic template baselines, reads within Hamming distance 2 were collapsed, and singletons that could not be merged were discarded. Reads were aligned against IMGT to assign V, D and J genes, CDR3 length and insertions or deletions at six rearrangement sites. Within each subset, clonotype counts were normalized to the number of sorted cells before true diversity and Gini coefficients were calculated with the tcR R package. Repertoire sharing was quantified using the overlap coefficient calculated on TCRB nucleotide sequences. Imported from immuneACCESS, the table was reduced by TCRdb to in-frame sequences with V and J called. These copies leave out some clones; in studies compared against another copy, an unresolved V gene accounts for under half, and the cause of the remainder is not known. V, J and clone size are taken as reported in that table, and D and trimming were inferred from the DNA itself. For this sample there are 160,000 or so clones; around 10% appear just once. The ten largest make up 2% to 2.5% of the sample.

From each donor, a single peripheral blood sample of around 0.12 L on average was drawn into heparinised tubes. A BD FACSAria II and a panel including CD45RO, CCR7, CD25, CD127, CD95 and CD27 were used to sort naive, central memory, regulatory and stem cell-like memory CD4+ T cells. Every sorted population had a purity above 95%. PBMCs were separated immediately by Lymphoprep density gradient centrifugation and were stained directly, without being cultured. So that batch effects would be minimized, each experiment stained and sorted samples in pairs, pairing one healthy donor with one patient. This entry comes from a study of beta chain features in type 1 diabetes listed by TCRdb under 2018. At the level of the whole study: No differences in mean age, gender distribution, total cell number or subset yield were found between patients and healthy donors. Across all samples, 107,917,701 sorted cells were examined, and cell number per subset correlated strongly with RNA yield. The study compared the TCRB repertoires of sorted circulating CD4+ T cell subsets in recently diagnosed type 1 diabetes patients with those in matched healthy donors. Regulatory and stem cell-like memory subsets were isolated from only 8 patients and roughly eight healthy donors, whereas naive and central memory subsets came from all 30 or so donors. Paper-wide results and their limitations: Because the HLA sub-analyses included only small numbers of individuals, any influence of HLA type on TCRB rearrangement was left unresolved. Patients with type 1 diabetes made fewer insertions and deleted more nucleotides at VDJ recombination sites, implying thymic rearrangement abnormalities. Type 1 diabetes patients showed a moderate but significant shortening of TCRB CDR3 length in all four CD4+ subsets. Shorter templates might be favored by PCR, yet because patient and control samples were amplified and corrected together, any such skew would affect both groups equally. The naive, central memory and regulatory TCRB repertoires appeared to resemble one another more closely among patients than among healthy donors. Because cDNA was sequenced instead of genomic DNA, activated cells with high expression could be over-represented, although the groups did not differ in activation or CD3 levels.

V loses 8 bases, J loses 3 bases, and the germline ends lie 18 bases apart. From the germline V gene, CDR1 is MDHEN and CDR2 is SYDVKM. CDR3 length: 15 amino acids, cysteine to phenylalanine. Solely the CDR3 DNA is kept, with 45 bases framed from the first base. The sample consisted of central memory CD4+ T cells from blood. This receptor was taken from a man between 18 and 29 years old in good health. Recombination connected TRBV28 to TRBJ2-3, with TRBD2 tentatively as D gene (5 bases match). The CDR3 protein is CASLGSGSRTDTQYF. The DNA reads TGTGCCAGCCTAGGATCGGGGTCGAGGACAGATACGCAGTATTTT. Beyond the CDR3, the reference TRBV28 and TRBJ2-3 genes provide the residues; the full variable domain reads: DVKVTQSSRYLVKRTGEKVFLECVQDMDHENMFWYRQDPGLGLRLIYFSYDVKMKEKGDIPEGYSVSREKKERFSLILESASTNQTSMYLCASLGSGSRTDTQYFGPGTRLTVL.